The TCR beta chain described here comes from a study of blood T cells in healthy people across ages. Germline lookup yields CDR1 SQVTM and CDR2 ANQGSEA. V lost 4 bases to trimming and J lost 0 bases; unmatched junction nucleotides: 7. The CDR3 runs 15 residues. Approximately 9 milliliters was the volume of peripheral blood drawn from each donor. A minimum of 5 micrograms of total RNA was extracted per sample. Study results and limitations: There was no known CMV status for donors, so expanded clonotype changes were possibly confounded.

This clonotype appeared many times. The antigen remains unidentified. Together with a sample-barcoded 5' primer, a J-beta primer mix was included in a second PCR lasting about 7 to 11 cycles. TCRdb re-analysed the 5' RACE reads in MiXCR, keeping a single row per CDR3 protein. The table has under 2 million distinct CDR3 sequences, roughly 32% seen once. This chain connects TRBV29-1 to TRBJ2-5, with 8 bases that match TRBD1. The sequenced sample was blood. The receptor was isolated from a woman younger than 45 in good health. CDR3 in DNA: TGCAGCGTTGCAGACAGGGGATACCACCAAGAGACCCAGTACTTC. Translation gives CSVADRGYHQETQYF.